This TCR beta chain originates from a study of blood T cells in healthy people across ages. General study points: Lack of knowledge of donor CMV status possibly confounded expanded clonotype changes.

Extractions gave at least 5 micrograms of total RNA per sample. A J-beta primer mix and a sample-barcoded 5' primer were used in a second PCR of roughly 6 to 12 cycles. Unique molecular identifiers of 12 random nucleotides labeled each cDNA. TCRdb called the 5' RACE reads again in MiXCR, with one record for every CDR3 protein. The data contain 1.5 million to 2 million distinct CDR3 sequences, about 50% of them singletons. The CDR3 spans 14 residues. Germline V gives CDR1 SQVTM, CDR2 ANQGSEA. Trimming stripped 8 bases from V and 9 bases from J, with 23 bases between. This clonotype was counted only a few times. Antigen unknown.

The chain recombines TRBV29-1 with TRBJ2-1; D perhaps matches TRBD1 (6 bases). Sequencing used blood. This receptor was taken from a woman in her thirties or forties in good health. The CDR3 DNA sequence: TGCAGCCGACCGGGACAAGTCAAACCCAGTGAGCAGTTCTTC. It is translated as CSRPGQVKPSEQFF.